The 14 T cell receptor beta chains below were found in one sample sequenced in a study of cytomegalovirus exposure and HLA in healthy donors. The primer mix had 60 Vbeta and 13 Jbeta primers. Generated by immunoSEQ multiplex PCR, the TCRdb table keeps only in-frame clones and is missing some. This sample has roughly 150,000 clones, with 82% found just once. Input material: PBMCs. The receptors were sampled from a girl aged 2-15 years in good health and CMV-seropositive.

V and J are TRBV11-3 and TRBJ2-7; 12 positions agree with TRBD2. Per germline, CDR1 SGHNT and CDR2 YENEEA. The CDR3 extends over 15 amino acids. V lost 0 bases to trimming and J lost 4 bases; unmatched junction nucleotides: 1. Here the CDR3 DNA reads TGTGCCAGCAGCTTAGAGACTAGCGGGAGATACGAGCAGTACTTC. It is translated as CASSLETSGRYEQYF. Complete variable domain (other parts from reference TRBV11-3 and TRBJ2-7): EAGVVQSPRYKIIEKKQPVAFWCNPISGHNTLYWYLQNLGQGPELLIRYENEEAVDDSQLPKDRFSAERLKGVDSTLKIQPAELGDSAVYLCASSLETSGRYEQYFGPGTRLTVT.

The chain combines TRBV18 with TRBJ2-5; D call uncertain. The CDR3 loop spans 12 amino acids. Germline-derived CDR1 and CDR2 are KGHSH and LQKENI. V lost 5 bases to trimming and J lost 2 bases, with 6 bases between them. CDR3 residues: CASSSIQETQYF. DNA of the CDR3: TGTGCCAGCTCATCTATTCAAGAGACCCAGTACTTC.

A few counts support this clone. The DNA of the CDR3 is TGTGCCAGCAGCTTGTTCCAGGGGGGTAACACTGAAGCTTTCTTT. Protein: CASSLFQGGNTEAFF. This chain joins TRBV5-4 and TRBJ1-1; TRBD1 aligns across 7 bases. In germline, CDR1 is SGHNT, CDR2 YYREEE (reference sequence). The V and J ends lost 1 base and 2 bases, in that order; junction bases with no gene match: 5. The CDR3 spans 15 residues.

The chain uses TRBV4-1 and TRBJ1-1, with D maybe TRBD1 (5 bases). From germline, CDR1 is MGHRA and CDR2 YSYEKL. This CDR3 has 13 amino acids. V shed 2 bases and J shed 5 bases, with 9 bases lying between them. CDR3: CASSQIGATEAFF. CDR3 nucleotides: TGCGCCAGCAGCCAAATTGGGGCGACTGAAGCTTTCTTT.

The chain uses TRBV5-4 and TRBJ2-3, with 9 positions matching TRBD2. The germline gives CDR1 SGHNT, CDR2 YYREEE (reference sequence). The CDR3 runs to 15 residues. J was trimmed by 2 bases and V by 0 bases; bases with no gene match: 1. CDR3 in DNA: TGTGCCAGCAGCTTGGCTAGCGGGGCCACAGATACGCAGTATTTT. Translation: CASSLASGATDTQYF.

The genes are TRBV18 and TRBJ2-7; 9 bases map to TRBD1. The V gene's germline CDR1 is KGHSH and CDR2 LQKENI. V lost 0 bases and J lost 3; bases outside the gene matches: 0. This CDR3 contains 14 residues. CDR3 nucleotides: TGTGCCAGCTCACCACCGGGACAGGGCTACGAGCAGTACTTC. Protein sequence: CASSPPGQGYEQYF.

This CDR3 is CASSFPYSRGVKLFF. CDR3 coding DNA: TGTGCCAGCAGTTTTCCCTACTCGCGGGGGGTAAAACTGTTTTTT. The genes are TRBV28 and TRBJ1-4, with D possibly matching TRBD1 (5 bases). This CDR3 is built from 15 residues. Germline V gene lookup returns CDR1 MDHEN and CDR2 SYDVKM. Trimming stripped 3 bases from V and 10 bases from J, with 18 bases between.

CDR3 sequence reads: CASSLRRRNGPYNEQFF. The DNA of the CDR3 is TGTGCCAGCAGCTTACGCCGGAGGAACGGGCCCTACAATGAGCAGTTCTTC. The V gene is TRBV7-8, the J gene TRBJ2-1, with D tentatively TRBD2 (5 bases). CDR3 length: 17 residues. The V gene lost 2 bases and the J gene lost 2 bases, with 16 bases spanning the gap. Per the germline V gene, CDR1 is SGHVS and CDR2 is FQNEAQ.

The J gene is TRBJ1-4, the V gene TRBV27, with D possibly TRBD1 on 5 matching bases. The V and J ends lost 3 bases and 0 bases respectively, with 11 bases between them. This CDR3 region has 16 residues. The germline V gene encodes CDR1 MNHEY and CDR2 SMNVEV (reference sequence). The CDR3 reads CASSFGGRTTNEKLFF. In DNA, the CDR3 is TGTGCCAGCAGTTTCGGGGGGAGAACAACTAATGAAAAACTGTTTTTT.

The genes are TRBV6-1 and TRBJ2-1; D is undetermined. This CDR3 has 14 amino acids. The germline V gene has CDR1 MNHNS and CDR2 SASEGT. Deletions cut 11 bases from V and 0 bases from J, with 14 bases between. CDR3 in amino acids: CAAQNPSSYNEQFF. CDR3 DNA sequence: TGTGCCGCCCAAAATCCTAGCTCCTACAATGAGCAGTTCTTC.

This chain uses TRBV6-5 with TRBJ1-2; 7 bases fit TRBD1. Germline loops: CDR1 MNHEY, CDR2 SVGAGI. CDR3 length: 13 residues. V lost 1 base and J lost 8; bases outside the gene matches: 4. CDR3: CASSYFQGEGYTF. The CDR3, as DNA: TGTGCCAGCAGTTACTTCCAGGGGGAAGGCTACACCTTC.

The chain uses TRBV5-1 and TRBJ2-7, with 10 bases identical to TRBD2. CDR1 and CDR2 from the germline V gene are SGHRS and YFSETQ. Trimming took 4 bases from V and 5 from J; bases not matched to a gene: 12. This CDR3 is 16 amino acids long. For the CDR3, the DNA is TGCGCCAGCAGCCCGTGGGTAGCGGGAGGACGGCACGAGCAGTACTTC. Translating it yields CASSPWVAGGRHEQYF.

This sequence joins TRBV5-1 and TRBJ2-5, with D perhaps TRBD1 (6 bases). Between the trimmed V and J ends, which lost 1 base and 1 base, there was a span of 8 bases. This CDR3 has 14 amino acids. CDR1 is SGHRS, CDR2 YFSETQ, per germline. Here the CDR3 reads CASSLTGFQETQYF. The CDR3 DNA sequence: TGCGCCAGCAGCTTGACAGGGTTCCAAGAGACCCAGTACTTC. The whole variable domain, remainder taken from reference TRBV5-1 and TRBJ2-5, is KAGVTQTPRYLIKTRGQQVTLSCSPISGHRSVSWYQQTPGQGLQFLFEYFSETQRNKGNFPGRFSGRQFSNSRSEMNVSTLELGDSALYLCASSLTGFQETQYFGPGTRLLVL.

The genes are TRBV19 and TRBJ1-5; 10 bases agree with TRBD1. The CDR3 consists of 16 residues. The germline CDR1 and CDR2 sequences are LNHDA and SQIVND (reference sequence). Trimming took 10 bases from V and 2 from J; bases not matched to a gene: 11. The CDR3 DNA reads TGTGCCACTAGGGACAGGGGCCATGTAGGCAATCAGCCCCAGCATTTT. Its protein is CATRDRGHVGNQPQHF.